Presented here are 23 T cell receptor beta chains from one specimen sequenced in a study of a mutant IDH1 vaccine in newly diagnosed glioma. Profiling relied on immunoSEQ multiplex PCR, and the TCRdb table lists in-frame clones only, not all of them. Here the sample spans 45,000 to 60,000 clones, 91% being singletons. Sample time point: week 11, during vaccination. Each vaccine dose was 300 ug of mutant IDH1 20-mer peptide, with topical imiquimod. Their recognized antigens are unknown. The sequencing used PBMCs, collected from a glioma patient whose treatment included an IDH1 peptide vaccine. Source of these receptors: a man aged 50 or older with glioma.

This clone was picked up one time. The chain carries TRBV6-5 and TRBJ2-7, with TRBD1 matching 9 bases. With V trimmed by 1 base and J by 2 bases, 0 bases remained unmatched. The CDR3 is 14 residues long. CDR1 is MNHEY, CDR2 SVGAGI, per germline. The CDR3 nucleotides read TGTGCCAGCAGTTACTGGACAGGGGCCTACGAGCAGTACTTC. Amino acids: CASSYWTGAYEQYF.

The V and J genes are TRBV30 and TRBJ1-1; D unresolved. The ends were cut back, 5 bases at V and 1 base at J, with 14 bases in the middle. CDR1 GTSNPN and CDR2 SVGIG come from the germline V gene (reference sequence). This CDR3 spans 14 amino acids. In nucleotides, the CDR3 is TGTGCCTGGGAGGAGGGAGGTCGGAACACTGAAGCTTTCTTT. Encoded protein: CAWEEGGRNTEAFF.

V and J are TRBV19 and TRBJ2-3; TRBD2 aligns across 7 bases. Germline V gene data show CDR1 as LNHDA and CDR2 as SQIVND (reference sequence). CDR3 length: 13 residues. Trimming removed 5 bases from V and 11 bases from J; junction bases left unmatched: 10. CDR3 nucleotide sequence: TGTGCCAGTAGTCCCGCCGGGGGGACGGGGCAGTATTTT. Translated, it gives CASSPAGGTGQYF.

CDR3 DNA: TGTGCCAGCCATGGGGCGGGAGTGGGGAACACCGGGGAGCTGTTTTTT. Protein sequence: CASHGAGVGNTGELFF. The V and J genes are TRBV28 and TRBJ2-2, with 7 bases that match TRBD2. Germline V gene lookup returns CDR1 MDHEN and CDR2 SYDVKM. Unmatched junction bases numbered 10, after V lost 8 bases and J lost 1 base. This CDR3 region has 16 residues. Looking up the rest from reference TRBV28 and TRBJ2-2 gives the full variable domain: DVKVTQSSRYLVKRTGEKVFLECVQDMDHENMFWYRQDPGLGLRLIYFSYDVKMKEKGDIPEGYSVSREKKERFSLILESASTNQTSMYLCASHGAGVGNTGELFFGEGSRLTVL.

V is TRBV4-3 and J is TRBJ1-6; a weak D match, TRBD1 (6 bases). Trimming cost V 0 bases and J 12 bases, with 12 bases left between them. Per germline, CDR1 LGHNA and CDR2 YSLEER. CDR3 size: 14 residues. Here the CDR3 reads CASSQDRGLVPLHF. In nucleotides, the CDR3 is TGCGCCAGCAGCCAAGATCGGGGGCTGGTACCCCTCCACTTT.

The J gene is TRBJ2-2, the V gene TRBV6-1, with unresolved D. The CDR3 spans 16 residues. Trimming stripped 2 bases from V and 1 base from J, with 11 bases between. The germline gives CDR1 MNHNS, CDR2 SASEGT. CDR3 DNA sequence: TGTGCCAGCAGTGAATTGGGGTTAAGGAACACCGGGGAGCTGTTTTTT. The encoded protein is CASSELGLRNTGELFF.

The V and J genes are TRBV28 and TRBJ1-2; D gene unclear. Trimming pared 8 bases from V and 3 bases from J, leaving 19 bases between. The CDR3 spans 15 residues. Germline V gives CDR1 MDHEN, CDR2 SYDVKM. The chain's CDR3 is CASRPGAGRHYGYTF. CDR3 coding DNA: TGTGCCAGCCGGCCCGGTGCAGGTCGGCACTATGGCTACACCTTC.

The chain uses TRBV19 and TRBJ2-6; D remains ambiguous. This CDR3 comprises 13 residues. CDR1 is LNHDA and CDR2 is SQIVND in the germline V gene (reference sequence). Trimming removed 7 bases at V and 0 bases at J, with 4 bases between. The CDR3 bases are TGTGCCAGTACGGTCTCTGGGGCCAACGTCCTGACTTTC. It yields the protein CASTVSGANVLTF.

The gene calls are TRBV27 and TRBJ1-2, with 11 bases that match TRBD1. V shed 3 bases and J 0 bases; nucleotides not matched to a gene: 3. This CDR3 is built from 16 residues. CDR1 is MNHEY and CDR2 is SMNVEV in the germline V gene (reference sequence). The CDR3 nucleotides are TGTGCCAGCAGTTTTACGGGACAGGGGGCTAACTATGGCTACACCTTC. It translates to CASSFTGQGANYGYTF.

The chain's CDR3 is CASSSGLLNQETQYF. Written as DNA, the CDR3 is TGTGCCAGCAGCTCGGGACTACTAAACCAAGAGACCCAGTACTTC. The chain is built from TRBV5-4 and TRBJ2-5, with 7 bases aligning to TRBD2. This CDR3 has 15 amino acids. The germline V gene has CDR1 SGHNT and CDR2 YYREEE (reference sequence). V lost 3 bases to trimming and J lost 0 bases; unmatched junction nucleotides: 5.

This chain links TRBV5-1 with TRBJ1-4; the D gene is possibly TRBD1 (5 bases). Germline-derived CDR1 and CDR2 are SGHRS and YFSETQ. The CDR3 sequence is 14 residues long. The V end was cut by 4 bases, the J end by 4 bases, with 11 bases between. CDR3 in amino acids: CASSPQGDNEKLFF. Written as DNA, the CDR3 is TGCGCCAGCAGCCCCCAGGGTGATAATGAAAAACTGTTTTTT.

The chain joins TRBV4-3 to TRBJ2-2; D not certain. Germline CDR1 is LGHNA and CDR2 is YSLEER. Deletions cut 0 bases from V and 1 base from J, with 12 bases between. The CDR3 contains 17 residues. CDR3 in amino acids: CASSQDLIGRNTGELFF. For the CDR3, the DNA is TGCGCCAGCAGCCAAGATCTTATCGGCCGGAACACCGGGGAGCTGTTTTTT.

The chain carries TRBV9 and TRBJ1-1; D is unresolved. The V gene's germline CDR1 is SGDLS and CDR2 YYNGEE. This CDR3 contains 14 residues. V lost 0 bases, J lost 7 bases, and 13 bases lay in between. CDR3 sequence (DNA): TGTGCCAGCAGCGTAGGTGTCACGTCAGGTGAAGCTTTCTTT. Amino acid sequence: CASSVGVTSGEAFF.

The count of this clone is one. The J gene is TRBJ1-5, the V gene TRBV5-1; 9 bases match TRBD1. In germline, CDR1 is SGHRS, CDR2 YFSETQ. V gave up 4 bases and J gave up 7 bases; unmatched junction bases: 6. This CDR3 is 14 amino acids long. The CDR3 sequence: CASSLPGQGQPQHF. In DNA form, the CDR3 reads TGCGCCAGCAGCCTACCGGGACAGGGCCAGCCCCAGCATTTT.

The V call is TRBV13, the J call TRBJ2-7, with TRBD1 matching over 7 bases. Trimming removed 4 bases from V and 2 bases from J; junction bases left unmatched: 2. The CDR3 is made up of 13 amino acids. From germline, CDR1 is PRHDT and CDR2 FYEKMQ (reference sequence). The CDR3 sequence is CASSYRGAYEQYF. The CDR3 nucleotides read TGTGCCAGCAGCTACAGGGGCGCCTACGAGCAGTACTTC.

This clone was seen just once. The V gene is TRBV7-8, the J gene TRBJ2-3; a weak D match, TRBD2 (5 bases). Trimming stripped 10 bases from V and 0 bases from J, with 14 bases between. CDR1 and CDR2 from the germline V gene are SGHVS and FQNEAQ. The CDR3 totals 14 residues. The CDR3 here is CATLGKPSTDTQYF. CDR3 sequence (DNA): TGTGCCACCCTCGGGAAACCAAGCACAGATACGCAGTATTTT.

V is TRBV7-8 and J is TRBJ2-3; D possibly matches TRBD1 or TRBD2 (5 bases each). The V gene's germline CDR1 is SGHVS and CDR2 FQNEAQ. V lost 5 bases to trimming and J lost 0 bases, with 12 bases between them. CDR3 length: 15 amino acids. In nucleotides, the CDR3 is TGTGCCAGCAGCCCGGGACGGGCTAGCACAGATACGCAGTATTTT. Translated, it gives CASSPGRASTDTQYF.

The CDR3, as DNA: TGTGCCACCAGCAGAAGTACAGGGTTCCAAGAGACCCAGTACTTC. Translating it yields CATSRSTGFQETQYF. The chain carries TRBV15 and TRBJ2-5, with D maybe TRBD1 (6 bases). The CDR3 covers 15 residues. V was cut by 2 bases and J by 1 base, with 11 bases left in between. From germline, CDR1 is LNHNV and CDR2 YYDKDF (reference sequence).

The chain recombines TRBV14 with TRBJ2-2; D is unresolved. Deletions cut 1 base from V and 6 bases from J, with 12 bases between. CDR1 and CDR2 from the germline V gene are SGHDN and FVKESK. CDR3 length equals 15 residues. CDR3 nucleotide sequence: TGTGCCAGCAGCCAAGTCCTCGGAGTATCCGGGGAGCTGTTTTTT. Translated: CASSQVLGVSGELFF.

The CDR3, as DNA: TGCGCCAGCAGCCAAGGTCAACAGGGGGCTTCAAACTATGGCTACACCTTC. It translates to CASSQGQQGASNYGYTF. The rearrangement uses TRBV4-1 and TRBJ1-2, with 9 positions matching TRBD1. CDR1 and CDR2 (germline): MGHRA, YSYEKL. The CDR3 is 17 residues long. V shed 1 base and J 2 bases; nucleotides not matched to a gene: 8.

The J gene is TRBJ2-2, the V gene TRBV5-1, with D maybe TRBD1 (6 bases). Trimming took off 4 bases at V and 6 bases at J, with 19 bases between the two ends. CDR1 and CDR2 (germline): SGHRS, YFSETQ. The CDR3 covers 16 residues. In nucleotides, the CDR3 is TGCGCCAGCAGCCCTCAACAGGGAAGTGCTTCCGGGGAGCTGTTTTTT. Its translation: CASSPQQGSASGELFF.

The chain is built from TRBV7-6 and TRBJ2-7; 8 bases match TRBD2. The CDR3 length is 14 residues. Germline V gene data show CDR1 as SGHVS and CDR2 as FNYEAQ. Losses at the gene ends were 5 bases for V and 6 bases for J; bases not matched to a gene: 9. DNA of the CDR3: TGTGCCAGCAGCCGGCGGCAGCGGGAGTCCGAGCAGTACTTC. Residues: CASSRRQRESEQYF.

V gene TRBV19 combines with J gene TRBJ2-4; no reliable D call. The CDR3 is made up of 10 amino acids. V lost 7 bases to trimming and J lost 10 bases, with 8 bases between them. Germline CDR1 reads LNHDA; CDR2 reads SQIVND (reference sequence). CDR3 DNA: TGTGCCAGTAAGGCTGGAATTCAGTACTTC. This gives the protein CASKAGIQYF.